The sequence of this T cell receptor (beta chain) was determined in a study of regulatory T cells in long-lasting Graves disease. Study summary: Patients met the persistent Graves' disease definition after over 5 years of antithyroid drugs with positive TSH receptor antibodies.

HTBI primers from iRepertoire and Arm-PCR of CDR3 regions yielded the TCR beta libraries. TCRdb reprocessed the multiplex PCR reads via MiXCR and lists one record per CDR3 protein. Seen here are roughly 500,000 distinct CDR3 sequences, more than 20% observed once, and the top ten hold less than 9%. Study-wide results and limits: TCR diversity in persistent Graves' patients was below that of newly diagnosed ones.

Time point here: persistent/refractory GD, antithyroid drugs over 5 years with positive TRAb. RNA from PBMCs was the source of the TCR library. In this sample, this clonotype turned up a few times. Its cognate antigen is unknown. Germline loops: CDR1 SQVTM, CDR2 ANQGSEA. Unmatched junction bases numbered 11, after V lost 6 bases and J lost 4 bases. The CDR3 covers 15 residues. The chain uses TRBV29-1 and TRBJ1-3; TRBD1 matches at 8 bases. The clonotype originates from a female donor with Graves disease. The sequenced sample was peripheral blood mononuclear cells (PBMCs), obtained when the disease was refractory, from a patient treated with antithyroid drugs. Here the CDR3 DNA reads TGCAGCGTCGTAGCGCAGGGGGCGCCGGGAAACACCATATATTTT. Protein sequence: CSVVAQGAPGNTIYF.